These 28 T cell receptor beta chains were sequenced from one sample in a study of blood T cell repertoires in COVID-19. The repertoire was sequenced with immunoSEQ multiplex PCR; TCRdb's copy has only in-frame clones and lacks some. The table shows roughly 110,000 clones, with approximately 81% occurring only once. The sample comprised peripheral blood. The receptors here all came from a human donor in a cohort sampled during active COVID-19.

This chain connects TRBV12-3 or TRBV12-4 to TRBJ1-5, with D possibly being TRBD1 (5 bases). The CDR3 sequence is 13 residues long. Trimming took off 7 bases at V and 4 bases at J, with 11 bases between the two ends. CDR3 nucleotide sequence: TGTGCCAGCACAATGGGGGGTAATCAGCCCCAGCATTTT. Translating it yields CASTMGGNQPQHF.

This chain links TRBV6-6 with TRBJ2-3; 8 bases match TRBD1. Per the germline V gene, CDR1 is MNHNY and CDR2 is SVGAGI (reference sequence). This CDR3 is built from 16 residues. Unmatched junction bases numbered 8, after V lost 4 bases and J lost 2 bases. The CDR3 DNA reads TGTGCCAGCAGTTCCCCCGGGACAGGCCTCACAGATACGCAGTATTTT. This gives the protein CASSSPGTGLTDTQYF.

The chain combines TRBV7-9 with TRBJ2-1; no reliable D call. CDR1 and CDR2 from the germline V gene are SEHNR and FQNEAQ (reference sequence). Trimming stripped 0 bases from V and 0 bases from J, with 6 bases between. There are 15 residues in the CDR3. CDR3 nucleotides: TGTGCCAGCAGCTTAGCTTCCTACTCCTACAATGAGCAGTTCTTC. Its protein product is CASSLASYSYNEQFF.

This clone has more than one count but fewer than ten. The chain couples TRBV7-2 to TRBJ2-1, with 11 bases that match TRBD2. The germline V gene has CDR1 SGHTA and CDR2 FQGNSA. The V gene end was trimmed by 5 bases and the J gene end by 8 bases; junction bases not matched to a gene: 14. This CDR3 comprises 17 residues. The CDR3 spells CASSRHSGRVGIDEQFF. The CDR3 coding sequence is TGTGCCAGCAGCCGTCATAGCGGGAGGGTAGGAATCGATGAGCAGTTCTTC.

The V gene is TRBV7-9, the J gene TRBJ2-1, with TRBD2 as a possible D gene (6 bases). The CDR3 has 18 residues. CDR1 is SEHNR, CDR2 FQNEAQ, per germline (reference sequence). Trimming removed 6 bases from V and 4 bases from J, with 25 bases in between. CDR3 region: CASSLNLVRRGGYNEQFF. CDR3 sequence (DNA): TGTGCCAGCAGTTTAAATCTGGTTAGGAGGGGCGGATACAATGAGCAGTTCTTC.

The rearrangement joins TRBV18 to TRBJ2-2, with 10 bases matching TRBD2. The CDR3 spans 17 residues. From germline, CDR1 is KGHSH and CDR2 LQKENI. V trimming: 1 base; J trimming: 6 bases; junction bases outside the gene matches: 8. The CDR3 protein is CASSPQELAGVSGELFF. As DNA, the CDR3 is TGTGCCAGCTCACCACAGGAGCTAGCGGGAGTTTCCGGGGAGCTGTTTTTT.

The V and J genes are TRBV5-1 and TRBJ2-7, with 10 positions matching TRBD2. There are 19 residues in the CDR3. Trimming cost V 2 bases and J 0 bases; bases outside gene matches: 14. The germline V gene encodes CDR1 SGHRS and CDR2 YFSETQ. CDR3 loop: CASSFSTSGNTATSYEQYF. CDR3 bases: TGCGCCAGCAGCTTTAGTACTAGCGGGAATACGGCAACCTCCTACGAGCAGTACTTC. The full variable domain, in which reference TRBV5-1 and TRBJ2-7 provide the parts outside the CDR3, is KAGVTQTPRYLIKTRGQQVTLSCSPISGHRSVSWYQQTPGQGLQFLFEYFSETQRNKGNFPGRFSGRQFSNSRSEMNVSTLELGDSALYLCASSFSTSGNTATSYEQYFGPGTRLTVT.

This clone was picked up a small number of times. Other nucleotide sequences from this sample produce the same CDR3. V and J are TRBV2 and TRBJ1-5; TRBD1 agrees at 10 bases. The CDR3 loop spans 14 amino acids. V was pared by 11 bases and J by 2 bases, with 6 bases of the junction left unmatched. Germline CDR1 is SNHLY and CDR2 is FYNNEI. The CDR3 is CASSGTGGNQPQHF. DNA of the CDR3: TGTGCCTCCTCGGGGACAGGGGGCAATCAGCCCCAGCATTTT.

The chain couples TRBV27 to TRBJ2-7; 16 bases agree with TRBD2. CDR1 and CDR2 from the germline V gene are MNHEY and SMNVEV (reference sequence). This CDR3 spans 20 amino acids. Unmatched junction bases numbered 13, after V lost 2 bases and J lost 3 bases. The CDR3 protein is CASSLTPGTSGRGFSYEQYV. DNA of the CDR3: TGTGCCAGCAGTTTAACACCCGGGACTAGCGGGAGGGGTTTCAGCTACGAGCAGTACGTC.

The V call is TRBV9, the J call TRBJ2-3, with 8 bases matching TRBD2. J gave up 3 bases and V 0 bases, and 3 bases lay outside the gene matches. The CDR3 is 15 amino acids. Germline V gives CDR1 SGDLS, CDR2 YYNGEE. The CDR3 spells CASSVGPGGTDTQYF. The CDR3 region has the DNA TGTGCCAGCAGCGTAGGTCCGGGAGGGACAGATACGCAGTATTTT.

The chain has TRBV7-8 and TRBJ2-3; 16 bases line up with TRBD2. Unmatched junction bases numbered 11, after V lost 7 bases and J lost 4 bases. CDR1 is SGHVS, CDR2 FQNEAQ, per germline. This CDR3 has 18 residues. The DNA for the CDR3 is TGTGCCAGCAACGCGGGACTAGCGGGAGGGCGGTTTGCAGATACGCAGTATTTT. It yields the protein CASNAGLAGGRFADTQYF.

J is TRBJ2-1 and V is TRBV5-4; D might be TRBD2 (6 bases). CDR1 and CDR2 (germline): SGHNT, YYREEE (reference sequence). Trimming stripped 4 bases from V and 0 bases from J, with 17 bases between. This CDR3 comprises 17 residues. The CDR3, as DNA: TGTGCCAGCAGCCCCGCGGGACTCGAAAGCTCCTACAATGAGCAGTTCTTC. It codes for CASSPAGLESSYNEQFF.

This chain links TRBV12-3 or TRBV12-4 with TRBJ1-5, with D maybe TRBD1 (6 bases). The V and J ends lost 7 bases and 9 bases respectively, with 13 bases between them. This CDR3 is 12 amino acids long. CDR3 in amino acids: CASKGDLGPQHF. CDR3 bases: TGTGCCAGCAAGGGGGACCTCGGGCCCCAGCATTTT.

The chain joins TRBV2 to TRBJ1-2, with 9 bases lining up with TRBD1. CDR1 and CDR2 from the germline V gene are SNHLY and FYNNEI. The CDR3 sequence is 13 residues long. With 5 bases clipped from V and 3 bases from J, the junction kept 1 base outside the gene matches. CDR3 sequence reads: CASSRQGDYGYTF. In nucleotides, the CDR3 is TGTGCCAGCAGTCGACAGGGGGACTATGGCTACACCTTC. The entire variable domain, with the rest obtained from reference TRBV2 and TRBJ1-2, is as follows: EPEVTQTPSHQVTQMGQEVILRCVPISNHLYFYWYRQILGQKVEFLVSFYNNEISEKSEIFDDQFSVERPDGSNFTLKIRSTKLEDSAMYFCASSRQGDYGYTFGSGTRLTVV.

Written as DNA, the CDR3 is TGTGCCAGCAGTTCTAAGGGGAGGAACGGGGCCAACGTCCTGACTTTC. It is translated as CASSSKGRNGANVLTF. The V and J genes are TRBV28 and TRBJ2-6; possibly TRBD2 for D (6 bases). Per the germline V gene, CDR1 is MDHEN and CDR2 is SYDVKM. The length of the CDR3 is 16 residues. V was shortened by 4 bases and J by 4 bases, with 14 bases between the two germline ends.

The CDR3 coding sequence is TGCAGCTTCAGTCATGGAAACACCATATATTTT. Amino acid sequence: CSFSHGNTIYF. The rearrangement joins TRBV29-1 to TRBJ1-3; D remains unclear. This CDR3 is built from 11 residues. Germline CDR1 and CDR2: SQVTM and ANQGSEA. V lost 8 bases and J 3 bases, leaving 8 bases between the germline ends.

This clone was seen a few times. The chain uses TRBV19 and TRBJ2-3, with D perhaps TRBD2 (6 bases). This CDR3 has 19 residues. In germline, CDR1 is LNHDA, CDR2 SQIVND (reference sequence). The germline V and J ends were trimmed by 2 bases and 6 bases, with 27 bases remaining between them. The CDR3 is CASSIMTSRTSFGLDTQYF. The CDR3 DNA is TGTGCCAGTAGTATAATGACGTCTCGAACTAGCTTCGGATTGGATACGCAGTATTTT. The full variable domain, completed using reference TRBV19 and TRBJ2-3, is DGGITQSPKYLFRKEGQNVTLSCEQNLNHDAMYWYRQDPGQGLRLIYYSQIVNDFQKGDIAEGYSVSREKKESFPLTVTSAQKNPTAFYLCASSIMTSRTSFGLDTQYFGPGTRLTVL.

The chain joins TRBV5-4 to TRBJ2-5, with TRBD1 matching 8 bases. J was trimmed by 5 bases and V by 4 bases; bases with no gene match: 10. The CDR3 extends over 15 amino acids. Per germline, CDR1 SGHNT and CDR2 YYREEE (reference sequence). The CDR3 coding sequence is TGTGCCAGCAGCCCCGGACAGGGTGGTAAGGAGACCCAGTACTTC. Translating gives CASSPGQGGKETQYF.

The V call is TRBV5-1, the J call TRBJ2-1; TRBD2 matches 7 bases. The length of the CDR3 is 15 residues. The ends lost 6 bases at V and 2 bases at J; junction bases unmatched: 8. CDR1 and CDR2 (germline): SGHRS, YFSETQ. CDR3 sequence: CASTESSGAYNEQFF. In DNA form, the CDR3 reads TGCGCCAGCACAGAATCGAGCGGGGCCTACAATGAGCAGTTCTTC.

This chain joins TRBV4-2 and TRBJ2-1; 13 bases map to TRBD2. The CDR3 consists of 17 residues. J was trimmed by 7 bases and V by 0 bases; bases with no gene match: 6. Looked up from germline, CDR1 is LGHNA and CDR2 is YNFKEQ. The CDR3 spells CASSQERLAGGRNEQFF. CDR3 DNA: TGTGCCAGCAGCCAAGAGAGACTAGCGGGAGGTAGGAATGAGCAGTTCTTC.

The V and J genes are TRBV7-6 and TRBJ1-3; TRBD1 aligns across 7 bases. Germline CDR1 is SGHVS and CDR2 is FNYEAQ. The CDR3 runs to 15 residues. V gave up 5 bases and J gave up 4 bases; unmatched junction bases: 8. This CDR3 reads CASSPFSGGGNTIYF. The DNA of the CDR3 is TGTGCCAGCAGCCCCTTCTCAGGGGGAGGAAACACCATATATTTT.

The J gene is TRBJ2-7, the V gene TRBV19; 9 bases map to TRBD2. This CDR3 region has 17 residues. Losses at the gene ends were 3 bases for V and 3 bases for J; bases not matched to a gene: 12. CDR1 is LNHDA and CDR2 is SQIVND in the germline V gene (reference sequence). This CDR3 is CASSIATSGTSHYEQYF. In nucleotides, the CDR3 is TGTGCCAGTAGTATTGCGACTAGCGGAACGAGCCACTACGAGCAGTACTTC.

This chain links TRBV3-1 (or the pseudogene TRBV3-2) with TRBJ2-1, with a weak D call TRBD1 (6 bases). Per the germline V gene, CDR1 is LGHDT and CDR2 is YNNKEL (reference sequence). V was trimmed by 4 bases and J by 6 bases, leaving 10 bases between them. The CDR3 is 13 amino acids. The CDR3 reads CASSLQGINEQFF. Here the CDR3 DNA reads TGTGCCAGCAGCCTCCAGGGGATCAATGAGCAGTTCTTC.

This chain uses TRBV7-3 with TRBJ2-2; TRBD1 is a possible D gene (5 bases). Germline CDR1 reads SGHTA; CDR2 reads FQGTGA. CDR3 size: 14 residues. V lost 2 bases to trimming and J lost 6 bases, with 10 bases between them. As DNA, the CDR3 is TGTGCCAGCAGCTTAGTTGGGGCCGCCGGGGAGCTGTTTTTT. Encoded protein: CASSLVGAAGELFF.

The chain combines TRBV7-2 with TRBJ2-2; no clear D gene. Trimming left V 5 bases short and J 5 bases short, with 18 bases between. CDR1 is SGHTA, CDR2 FQGNSA, per germline. The CDR3 sequence is 16 residues long. CDR3 loop: CASSLLGIEATGELFF. The CDR3 coding sequence is TGTGCCAGCAGCCTCCTAGGCATTGAAGCTACCGGGGAGCTGTTTTTT.

The genes are TRBV7-8 and TRBJ1-2; D not resolved. The CDR3 totals 13 residues. Germline assignment: CDR1 SGHVS and CDR2 FQNEAQ. The V and J ends lost 4 bases and 7 bases respectively, with 13 bases between them. CDR3: CASSSSPGSGYTF. The CDR3 coding sequence is TGTGCCAGCAGCTCCTCGCCCGGTAGTGGCTACACCTTC.

The chain uses TRBV4-3 and TRBJ2-2; TRBD2 matches at 9 bases. CDR1 and CDR2 (germline): LGHNA, YSLEER. The CDR3 covers 17 residues. Unmatched junction bases numbered 7, after V lost 1 base and J lost 4 bases. CDR3 sequence (DNA): TGCGCCAGCAGCCAAGTTCCTAGCGGGACTGGCACCGGGGAGCTGTTTTTT. Translating it yields CASSQVPSGTGTGELFF.

Details on this clone: A junction end diverges from the germline sequence, so it may reflect a read error. The chain combines TRBV18 with TRBJ2-2; 7 bases are shared with TRBD2. CDR3 length: 17 residues. CDR1 and CDR2 from the germline V gene are KGHSH and LQKENI. The CDR3 sequence is CASSPSSAGVNTGELFF. The CDR3 DNA sequence: TGTGCCAGTTCACCGTCAAGCGCGGGAGTCAACACCGGGGAGCTGTTTTTT.